Listed here are 28 T cell receptor beta chains from one sample, sequenced in a study of shared clonotypes between healthy human individuals. Assay used: immunoSEQ multiplex PCR; TCRdb lists only in-frame clones, some missing. Seen here are about 690,000 clones, around 90% observed once, and the top ten hold 34%. Sequencing was carried out using memory CD8+ T cells from PBMCs. Subset of the sample: CD45RO+ cells pooled with CCR7-negative TemRA cells. The receptor source for this set is a man aged 18 to 29 in good health. Some clones in this sample may be carry-over from other donors' samples.

This rearrangement joins TRBV19 to TRBJ2-2; 7 bases agree with TRBD2. Germline assignment: CDR1 LNHDA and CDR2 SQIVND (reference sequence). After removal of 5 bases from V and 4 bases from J, the junction contained 10 bases not matched to a gene. The CDR3 runs 16 residues. As DNA, the CDR3 is TGTGCCAGTAGTGGTAGAGCGGGAATGGGCACCGGGGAGCTGTTTTTT. Amino acids: CASSGRAGMGTGELFF.

This clone was recorded at least ten times. The chain couples TRBV6-1 to TRBJ2-1, with 7 bases matching TRBD2. Germline CDR1 reads MNHNS; CDR2 reads SASEGT. V shed 1 base and J 2 bases; nucleotides not matched to a gene: 5. This CDR3 has 16 amino acids. CDR3 in amino acids: CASSEDEGGPYNEQFF. In nucleotides, the CDR3 is TGTGCCAGCAGTGAAGATGAGGGAGGGCCCTACAATGAGCAGTTCTTC.

The rearrangement uses TRBV7-9 and TRBJ1-2, with a weak D call TRBD1 (6 bases). The CDR3 totals 14 residues. The V gene lost 5 bases and the J gene lost 6 bases, with 16 bases spanning the gap. The germline V gene encodes CDR1 SEHNR and CDR2 FQNEAQ (reference sequence). The CDR3 nucleotides read TGTGCCAGCAGCCGCCCCGGGGGCGCGGATGGCTACACCTTC. This translates into CASSRPGGADGYTF.

V is TRBV25-1 and J is TRBJ2-5; D may be TRBD2 (6 bases). The germline V gene has CDR1 MGHDK and CDR2 SYGVNS. The CDR3 consists of 15 residues. V lost 8 bases and J 4 bases, leaving 20 bases between the germline ends. CDR3 protein: CASLARELGGETQYF. The CDR3 DNA is TGTGCCAGCCTCGCAAGGGAATTGGGGGGAGAGACCCAGTACTTC.

The V call is TRBV6-1, the J call TRBJ1-2, with unresolved D. The CDR3 covers 15 residues. The V gene's germline CDR1 is MNHNS and CDR2 SASEGT. Trimming cost V 6 bases and J 2 bases, with 16 bases left between them. The CDR3 DNA follows: TGTGCCAGCAGCCCGATTGGAGAACAAAACTATGGCTACACCTTC. Amino acid sequence: CASSPIGEQNYGYTF.

The rearrangement uses TRBV5-5 and TRBJ2-7; TRBD2 is a possible D gene (5 bases). CDR3 size: 14 residues. Trimming cost V 4 bases and J 6 bases, with 17 bases left between them. From germline, CDR1 is SGHKS and CDR2 YYEKEE (reference sequence). The CDR3 protein is CASSDGLSHCEQYF. DNA of the CDR3: TGTGCCAGCAGCGATGGACTCTCACACTGCGAGCAGTACTTC.

The chain links TRBV27 to TRBJ1-5, with TRBD1 as a possible D gene (5 bases). From germline, CDR1 is MNHEY and CDR2 SMNVEV (reference sequence). V was cut by 3 bases and J by 3 bases, with 18 bases left in between. The CDR3 covers 17 residues. CDR3 sequence reads: CASSFSGRQSPNQPQHF. For the CDR3, the DNA is TGTGCCAGCAGTTTTTCGGGCCGACAGTCCCCCAATCAGCCCCAGCATTTT.

This chain connects TRBV28 to TRBJ2-7; the match to TRBD1 covers 8 bases. Trimming removed 3 bases from V and 2 bases from J; junction bases left unmatched: 6. Per germline, CDR1 MDHEN and CDR2 SYDVKM. This CDR3 is built from 15 residues. The CDR3 nucleotides are TGTGCCAGCAGTTTCGGACAGGGACTTCCCTACGAGCAGTACTTC. Translation: CASSFGQGLPYEQYF.

This chain links TRBV7-2 with TRBJ1-3; D is unresolved. The V gene lost 5 bases and the J gene lost 4 bases, with 18 bases spanning the gap. CDR1 is SGHTA, CDR2 FQGNSA, per germline. This CDR3 has 16 amino acids. The CDR3 region has the DNA TGTGCCAGCAGCCCCACGGGAAGGATGGGAGGAAACACCATATATTTT. Amino acids: CASSPTGRMGGNTIYF.

The chain carries TRBV7-9 and TRBJ1-1, with D uncertain. The germline gives CDR1 SEHNR, CDR2 FQNEAQ (reference sequence). This CDR3 region has 14 residues. Trimming pared 0 bases from V and 1 base from J, leaving 6 bases between. DNA for the CDR3: TGTGCCAGCAGCTTAGCAGGTCCGAACACTGAAGCTTTCTTT. As protein: CASSLAGPNTEAFF.

The chain combines TRBV9 with TRBJ1-5; perhaps TRBD1 as D (5 bases). The V gene lost 3 bases and the J gene lost 3 bases, with 13 bases spanning the gap. The CDR3 totals 15 residues. Germline values: CDR1 SGDLS, CDR2 YYNGEE. The CDR3 loop reads CASSALGGINQPQHF. In nucleotides, the CDR3 is TGTGCCAGCAGCGCTTTGGGGGGTATCAATCAGCCCCAGCATTTT.

The chain carries TRBV6-5 and TRBJ2-2; possible D gene TRBD2, 5 bases. V lost 2 bases and J lost 9, with 19 bases in between. This CDR3 is built from 16 residues. Per germline, CDR1 MNHEY and CDR2 SVGAGI. The CDR3 loop reads CASSYPLGPEGRELFF. CDR3 bases: TGTGCCAGCAGTTACCCCTTGGGCCCCGAGGGCCGGGAGCTGTTTTTT.

This rearrangement joins TRBV28 to TRBJ2-2; D is undetermined. CDR3 length equals 14 residues. CDR1 is MDHEN and CDR2 is SYDVKM in the germline V gene. The ends were cut back, 3 bases at V and 6 bases at J, with 11 bases in the middle. The CDR3 loop is CASSFLGLAGELFF. CDR3 nucleotides: TGTGCCAGCAGTTTTCTGGGATTGGCCGGGGAGCTGTTTTTT.

This clone was seen only once. The rearrangement joins TRBV19 to TRBJ2-1, with TRBD2 matching over 8 bases. V lost 6 bases to trimming and J lost 4 bases; unmatched junction nucleotides: 5. This CDR3 has 14 amino acids. The germline gives CDR1 LNHDA, CDR2 SQIVND (reference sequence). The CDR3, as DNA: TGTGCCAGTAGCTGGGGACTAGAGTACAATGAGCAGTTCTTC. Its protein is CASSWGLEYNEQFF.

The J gene is TRBJ2-7, the V gene TRBV2, with 7 bases identical to TRBD2. Germline lookup yields CDR1 SNHLY and CDR2 FYNNEI. CDR3 length equals 14 residues. Trimming cost V 9 bases and J 2 bases; bases outside gene matches: 10. The CDR3 loop is CARISGRSPYEQYF. CDR3 nucleotides: TGTGCCAGAATCTCCGGGAGGTCCCCCTACGAGCAGTACTTC.

In this sample, this clone turned up once. V and J are TRBV28 and TRBJ2-2, with a tentative D call TRBD1 (6 bases). The germline V and J ends were trimmed by 1 base and 0 bases, with 12 bases remaining between them. CDR3 size: 17 residues. The germline V gene encodes CDR1 MDHEN and CDR2 SYDVKM. CDR3 in amino acids: CASSLFTGLANTGELFF. The CDR3 DNA reads TGTGCCAGCAGTTTATTTACAGGGCTGGCGAACACCGGGGAGCTGTTTTTT.

The chain couples TRBV4-1 to TRBJ2-7, with 7 positions matching TRBD1. Germline values: CDR1 MGHRA, CDR2 YSYEKL. V was clipped by 6 bases and J by 2 bases; unmatched bases: 13. The length of the CDR3 is 16 residues. The CDR3 bases are TGCGCCAGCAGTCACCGCTTGACAGGGAGCCCCTACGAGCAGTACTTC. Protein: CASSHRLTGSPYEQYF.

J is TRBJ2-1 and V is TRBV6-5; D unresolved. Trimming took 6 bases from V and 2 from J, leaving 2 bases between them. The CDR3 sequence is 11 residues long. Germline V gene data show CDR1 as MNHEY and CDR2 as SVGAGI. CDR3 sequence: CASRAYNEQFF. DNA for the CDR3: TGTGCCAGCAGAGCCTACAATGAGCAGTTCTTC.

The chain has TRBV6-1 and TRBJ2-2; D is unclear. Germline loops: CDR1 MNHNS, CDR2 SASEGT. Deletions cut 0 bases from V and 6 bases from J, with 14 bases between. CDR3 size: 16 residues. This chain's CDR3 is CASSEARWAAAGELFF. DNA of the CDR3: TGTGCCAGCAGTGAAGCGCGTTGGGCGGCTGCCGGGGAGCTGTTTTTT.

The chain carries TRBV5-1 and TRBJ1-2; TRBD1 is a possible D gene (5 bases). Between the trimmed V and J ends, which lost 4 bases and 4 bases, there was a span of 5 bases. Per germline, CDR1 SGHRS and CDR2 YFSETQ. The CDR3 runs to 11 residues. In DNA, the CDR3 is TGCGCCAGCAGCGACAGCTATGGCTACACCTTC. Protein: CASSDSYGYTF. Complete variable domain (other parts from reference TRBV5-1 and TRBJ1-2): KAGVTQTPRYLIKTRGQQVTLSCSPISGHRSVSWYQQTPGQGLQFLFEYFSETQRNKGNFPGRFSGRQFSNSRSEMNVSTLELGDSALYLCASSDSYGYTFGSGTRLTVV.

This clone was seen a few times. V usage is TRBV10-3 and J usage is TRBJ1-4, with TRBD1 matching 8 bases. The J segment lost 6 bases and the V segment lost 5 bases, leaving 11 bases of the junction unmatched. Germline lookup yields CDR1 ENHRY and CDR2 SYGVKD. This CDR3 has 16 amino acids. CDR3 DNA sequence: TGTGCCATCAGTCCAAGAGCTGAGACAGGGGATGAAAAACTGTTTTTT. Protein: CAISPRAETGDEKLFF.

In this sample, this clone turned up once. Other nucleotide sequences in the sample specify the same CDR3. The V and J genes are TRBV6-4 and TRBJ2-6; 7 nucleotides match TRBD1. Germline V gene data show CDR1 as MRHNA and CDR2 as SNTAGT. Trimming at V came to 3 bases and at J to 0 bases, leaving 2 bases not matched to a gene. The CDR3 is 16 residues long. CDR3 nucleotides: TGTGCCAGCAGTGAAGGGACAGACTCTGGGGCCAACGTCCTGACTTTC. Protein sequence: CASSEGTDSGANVLTF.

The chain combines TRBV5-6 with TRBJ2-5, with D perhaps TRBD2 (7 bases). The V and J ends lost 2 bases and 5 bases respectively, with 13 bases between them. The CDR3 has 14 amino acids. Germline-derived CDR1 and CDR2 are SGHDT and YYEEEE. The CDR3 protein is CASSFAGALETQYF. Here the CDR3 DNA reads TGTGCCAGCAGCTTTGCGGGGGCTTTGGAGACCCAGTACTTC.

V usage is TRBV19 and J usage is TRBJ2-1; tentative D call: TRBD2 (5 bases). The CDR3 is made up of 14 amino acids. With 5 bases removed from V and 5 bases from J, the gap between germline ends came to 13 bases. The germline CDR1 and CDR2 sequences are LNHDA and SQIVND (reference sequence). CDR3 nucleotide sequence: TGTGCCAGTAGTGGTACCTCGGGAAACAATGAGCAGTTCTTC. Translated: CASSGTSGNNEQFF.

This chain connects TRBV29-1 to TRBJ1-2, with 8 bases matching TRBD1. The CDR3 is made up of 15 amino acids. With 4 bases clipped from V and 8 bases from J, the junction kept 15 bases outside the gene matches. The germline CDR1 and CDR2 sequences are SQVTM and ANQGSEA. CDR3 loop: CSVVPRGRILGGYTF. CDR3 nucleotide sequence: TGCAGCGTTGTCCCCAGGGGGCGTATCCTTGGAGGCTACACCTTC.

CDR3 DNA: TGCAGCGCAGGATTAAGGACTGCTAGCACAGATACGCAGTATTTT. Its protein product is CSAGLRTASTDTQYF. This chain joins TRBV29-1 and TRBJ2-3; possible D gene TRBD2, 5 bases. CDR1 and CDR2 (germline): SQVTM, ANQGSEA. The CDR3 has 15 residues. V was pared by 7 bases and J by 0 bases, with 17 bases between.

The chain couples TRBV11-3 to TRBJ2-1; TRBD2 agrees at 11 bases. The germline V gene encodes CDR1 SGHNT and CDR2 YENEEA. There are 16 residues in the CDR3. V trimming: 5 bases; J trimming: 4 bases; junction bases outside the gene matches: 7. This CDR3 reads CASSIRTSGGYNEQFF. In nucleotides, the CDR3 is TGTGCCAGCAGCATACGAACTAGCGGGGGATACAATGAGCAGTTCTTC. The full variable domain, with the rest looked up from reference TRBV11-3 and TRBJ2-1, is EAGVVQSPRYKIIEKKQPVAFWCNPISGHNTLYWYLQNLGQGPELLIRYENEEAVDDSQLPKDRFSAERLKGVDSTLKIQPAELGDSAVYLCASSIRTSGGYNEQFFGPGTRLTVL.

The genes are TRBV28 and TRBJ2-1; no firm D call. The CDR3 runs 13 residues. Germline assignment: CDR1 MDHEN and CDR2 SYDVKM. Deletions cut 6 bases from V and 8 bases from J, with 14 bases between. For the CDR3, the DNA is TGTGCCAGCAGCCTCCTTCGACGCGATGAGCAGTTCTTC. Protein: CASSLLRRDEQFF. Looking up the rest from reference TRBV28 and TRBJ2-1 gives the full variable domain: DVKVTQSSRYLVKRTGEKVFLECVQDMDHENMFWYRQDPGLGLRLIYFSYDVKMKEKGDIPEGYSVSREKKERFSLILESASTNQTSMYLCASSLLRRDEQFFGPGTRLTVL.